The next 4 T cell receptor beta chains were all read from a single sample in a study of cytomegalovirus exposure and HLA in healthy donors. Measured with immunoSEQ multiplex PCR; TCRdb has only the in-frame clones, and not every one. The data hold fewer than 150,000 clones, with about 86% observed a single time. Specimen: PBMCs. These receptors all come from a woman aged 18 to 35 in good health and CMV-seropositive.

CDR3 sequence: CAISESERTGAYEQYF. DNA for the CDR3: TGTGCCATCAGTGAGTCCGAACGGACAGGAGCCTACGAGCAGTACTTC. The chain couples TRBV10-3 to TRBJ2-7, with TRBD1 matching 7 bases. The germline V gene encodes CDR1 ENHRY and CDR2 SYGVKD. The V segment lost 0 bases and the J segment 2 bases; nucleotides outside the gene matches: 7. The length of the CDR3 is 16 residues.

The rearrangement uses TRBV2 and TRBJ2-2; D unresolved. This CDR3 has 11 amino acids. The V gene lost 6 bases and the J gene lost 11 bases, with 10 bases spanning the gap. Germline V gene lookup returns CDR1 SNHLY and CDR2 FYNNEI. CDR3 DNA: TGTGCCAGCAGAGTAGCCGTAGAGCTGTTTTTT. Amino acids: CASRVAVELFF.

This clone appeared once. The chain has TRBV11-2 and TRBJ1-2, with D unresolved. Germline V CDR1 and CDR2: SGHAT, FQNNGV. CDR3 size: 16 residues. V lost 2 bases and J lost 4, with 17 bases in between. CDR3 sequence reads: CASSLSSRGTFYGYTF. The CDR3 nucleotides read TGTGCCAGCAGCTTATCGTCCCGCGGTACCTTCTATGGCTACACCTTC.

V and J are TRBV5-1 and TRBJ2-3; the match to TRBD1 covers 9 bases. The CDR3 contains 14 residues. Trimming took 2 bases from V and 6 from J; bases not matched to a gene: 4. Per the germline V gene, CDR1 is SGHRS and CDR2 is YFSETQ. CDR3 bases: TGCGCCAGCAGCTTCTGGACAGGGGAGGATACGCAGTATTTT. Translated: CASSFWTGEDTQYF.